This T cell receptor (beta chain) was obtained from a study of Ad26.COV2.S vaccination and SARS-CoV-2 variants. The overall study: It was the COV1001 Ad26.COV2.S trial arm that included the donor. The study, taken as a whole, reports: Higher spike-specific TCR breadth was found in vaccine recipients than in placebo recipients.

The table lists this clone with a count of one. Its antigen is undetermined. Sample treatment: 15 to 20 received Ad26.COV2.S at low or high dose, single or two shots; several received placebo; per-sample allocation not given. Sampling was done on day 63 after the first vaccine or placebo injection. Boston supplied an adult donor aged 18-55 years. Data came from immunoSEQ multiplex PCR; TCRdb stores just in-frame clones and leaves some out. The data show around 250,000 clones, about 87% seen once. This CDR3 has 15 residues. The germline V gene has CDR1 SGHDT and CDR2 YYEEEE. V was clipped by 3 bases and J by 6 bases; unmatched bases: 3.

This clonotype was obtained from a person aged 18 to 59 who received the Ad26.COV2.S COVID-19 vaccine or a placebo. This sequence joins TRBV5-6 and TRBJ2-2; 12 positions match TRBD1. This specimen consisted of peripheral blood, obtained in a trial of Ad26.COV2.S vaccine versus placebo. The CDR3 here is CASSYGTGGSGELFF. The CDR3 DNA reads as TGTGCCAGCAGCTACGGGACAGGGGGCTCCGGGGAGCTGTTTTTT.